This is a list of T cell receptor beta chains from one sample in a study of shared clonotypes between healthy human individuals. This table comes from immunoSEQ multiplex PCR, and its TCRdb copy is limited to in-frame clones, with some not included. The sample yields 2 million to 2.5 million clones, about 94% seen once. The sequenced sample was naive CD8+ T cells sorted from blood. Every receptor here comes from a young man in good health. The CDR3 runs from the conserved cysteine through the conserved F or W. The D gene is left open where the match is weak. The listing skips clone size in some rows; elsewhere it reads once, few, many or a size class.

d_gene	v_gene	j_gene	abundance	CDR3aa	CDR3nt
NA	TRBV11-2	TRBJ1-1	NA	CASSSPWGWNTEAFF	TGTGCCAGCAGCTCCCCGTGGGGATGGAACACTGAAGCTTTCTTT
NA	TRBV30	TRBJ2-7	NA	CAWSVHGLYEQYF	TGTGCCTGGAGTGTACACGGACTCTACGAGCAGTACTTC
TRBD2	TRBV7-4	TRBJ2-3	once	CARGQQGLAGRTDTQYF	TGTGCCAGGGGACAGCAGGGACTAGCGGGGCGCACAGATACGCAGTATTTT
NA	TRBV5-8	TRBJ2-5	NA	CASSFPPGTQYF	TGTGCCAGCAGCTTCCCTCCAGGGACCCAGTACTTC
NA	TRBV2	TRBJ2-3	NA	CASSENFYTTHGADTQYF	TGTGCCAGCAGTGAAAACTTCTACACAACCCATGGGGCAGATACGCAGTATTTT
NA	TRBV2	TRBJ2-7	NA	CASSDGRGYEQYF	TGTGCCAGCAGTGACGGCAGGGGCTACGAGCAGTACTTC
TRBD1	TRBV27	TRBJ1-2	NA	CASSLTGQGAEDYGYTF	TGTGCCAGCAGTTTAACGGGACAGGGGGCCGAGGACTATGGCTACACCTTC
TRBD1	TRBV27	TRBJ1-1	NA	CASSPGQETEAFF	TGTGCCAGCAGTCCAGGACAGGAAACTGAAGCTTTCTTT
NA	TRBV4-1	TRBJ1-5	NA	CASSQDTVSQPQHF	TGCGCCAGCAGCCAAGATACGGTCAGTCAGCCCCAGCATTTT
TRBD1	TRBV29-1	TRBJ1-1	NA	CSAAAPGQGEAFF	TGCAGCGCCGCCGCTCCAGGACAGGGGGAAGCTTTCTTT
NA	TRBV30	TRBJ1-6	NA	CAWSDVGGYNSPLHF	TGTGCCTGGAGTGATGTTGGAGGGTATAATTCACCCCTCCACTTT
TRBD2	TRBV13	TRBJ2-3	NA	CASSWTSGGATDTQYF	TGTGCCAGCAGCTGGACTAGCGGGGGGGCAACAGATACGCAGTATTTT
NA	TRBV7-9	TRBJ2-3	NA	CASSSGLDTQYF	TGTGCCAGCAGCTCCGGACTAGATACGCAGTATTTT
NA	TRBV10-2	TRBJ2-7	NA	CASSEGLRYEQYF	TGCGCCAGCAGTGAGGGCCTTCGCTACGAGCAGTACTTC
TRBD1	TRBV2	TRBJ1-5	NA	CASSVRDRGLNQPQHF	TGTGCCAGCAGTGTCCGAGACAGGGGCTTAAATCAGCCCCAGCATTTT
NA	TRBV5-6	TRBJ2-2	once	CASSPGTTNTGELFF	TGTGCCAGCAGCCCGGGGACAACGAACACCGGGGAGCTGTTTTTT